Presented here are 31 T cell receptor beta chains from one specimen sequenced in a study of radiation and T cells in renal cell carcinoma. Time point defined: baseline pretreatment blood. As for treatment: 15 Gy SBRT to primary tumor, nephrectomy 4 weeks later. Repertoires were generated with immunoSEQ multiplex PCR, while TCRdb's copy carries only in-frame clones and drops some. The sample includes over 120,000 clones, 70% to 90% seen only once; the top ten take approximately 12%. The sample consisted of blood, taken from a patient whose treatment included radiotherapy and nephrectomy. These receptors were obtained from a woman between 45 and 60 years old with renal cell carcinoma.

This sequence joins TRBV9 and TRBJ2-7; the match to TRBD1 covers 9 bases. This CDR3 region has 13 residues. Germline values: CDR1 SGDLS, CDR2 YYNGEE. The V gene end was trimmed by 4 bases and the J gene end by 5 bases; junction bases not matched to a gene: 4. The DNA for the CDR3 is TGTGCCAGCAGCTTCCGGACAGGGGACGAGCAGTACTTC. Amino acid sequence: CASSFRTGDEQYF.

The V call is TRBV2, the J call TRBJ1-4; TRBD1 might be the D (5 bases). The germline V and J ends were trimmed by 6 bases and 5 bases, with 13 bases remaining between them. The CDR3 runs to 14 residues. CDR1 SNHLY and CDR2 FYNNEI come from the germline V gene. The CDR3 is CASRPGTLNEKLFF. The DNA for the CDR3 is TGTGCCAGCAGACCCGGGACCTTGAATGAAAAACTGTTTTTT.

V usage is TRBV7-8 and J usage is TRBJ1-1; 7 nucleotides match TRBD1. Germline CDR1 SGHVS, CDR2 FQNEAQ. The length of the CDR3 is 13 residues. Germline trimming cut 4 bases from V and 3 bases from J; bases unmatched to any gene: 2. The CDR3 sequence: CASSWDSYTEAFF. Here the CDR3 DNA reads TGTGCCAGCAGCTGGGACAGCTACACTGAAGCTTTCTTT. Combining the CDR3 with reference TRBV7-8 and TRBJ1-1 gives the whole variable domain GAGVSQSPRYKVAKRGQDVALRCDPISGHVSLFWYQQALGQGPEFLTYFQNEAQLDKSGLPSDRFFAERPEGSVSTLKIQRTQQEDSAVYLCASSWDSYTEAFFGQGTRLTVV.

The chain couples TRBV19 to TRBJ1-2, with 9 bases identical to TRBD1. The CDR3 extends over 14 amino acids. Unmatched junction bases numbered 4, after V lost 4 bases and J lost 4 bases. Germline values: CDR1 LNHDA, CDR2 SQIVND (reference sequence). As DNA, the CDR3 is TGTGCCAGTAGTACGGACAGGGGCACCTATGGCTACACCTTC. Translating it yields CASSTDRGTYGYTF. Together with reference TRBV19 and TRBJ1-2, the CDR3 gives the full variable domain: DGGITQSPKYLFRKEGQNVTLSCEQNLNHDAMYWYRQDPGQGLRLIYYSQIVNDFQKGDIAEGYSVSREKKESFPLTVTSAQKNPTAFYLCASSTDRGTYGYTFGSGTRLTVV.

The rearrangement joins TRBV15 to TRBJ1-1; possibly TRBD1 for D (5 bases). Trimming pared 4 bases from V and 1 base from J, leaving 7 bases between. CDR3 length equals 13 residues. Looked up from germline, CDR1 is LNHNV and CDR2 is YYDKDF (reference sequence). This CDR3 is CATSIQENTEAFF. CDR3 in DNA: TGTGCCACCAGCATACAGGAGAACACTGAAGCTTTCTTT.

The rearrangement uses TRBV30 and TRBJ2-7; D is tentatively TRBD1 or TRBD2 (5 bases each). Trimming shortened V by 5 bases and J by 4 bases, and 15 bases separated the two germline ends. The CDR3 is 13 residues long. Germline V gene lookup returns CDR1 GTSNPN and CDR2 SVGIG (reference sequence). CDR3 region: CAWSRDRAYEQYF. In DNA form, the CDR3 reads TGTGCCTGGTCCCGGGACCGGGCATACGAGCAGTACTTC.

On this clone itself: A read error may account for a junction end that differs from germline. The rearrangement links TRBV19 to TRBJ2-2; the D is unclear. Germline V lookup: CDR1 LNHDA, CDR2 SQIVND (reference sequence). The CDR3 has 14 residues. The CDR3 loop reads CASRIGRNTGELFF. The CDR3, as DNA: TGTGCCAGTAGAATAGGACGCAACACCGGGGAGCTGTTTTTT.

The chain employs TRBV2 and TRBJ1-5; 8 bases fit TRBD1. This CDR3 comprises 14 residues. V was pared by 6 bases and J by 7 bases, with 8 bases of the junction left unmatched. Per the germline V gene, CDR1 is SNHLY and CDR2 is FYNNEI. The CDR3 region has the DNA TGTGCCAGCAGCACCCAGGGGGCAGGCCAGCCCCAGCATTTT. It translates to CASSTQGAGQPQHF.

The V gene is TRBV6-6, the J gene TRBJ2-4, with unresolved D. V shed 6 bases and J shed 8 bases, with 14 bases lying between them. This CDR3 has 13 residues. The germline V gene encodes CDR1 MNHNY and CDR2 SVGAGI (reference sequence). The CDR3 DNA reads TGTGCCAGCAGCACTCTGGGCCGAGACATTCAGTACTTC. It translates to CASSTLGRDIQYF.

The rearrangement joins TRBV9 to TRBJ2-3, with unresolved D. The CDR3 loop spans 13 amino acids. Germline values: CDR1 SGDLS, CDR2 YYNGEE. Trimming stripped 2 bases from V and 1 base from J, with 5 bases between. CDR3 sequence reads: CASSVSGTDTQYF. In nucleotides, the CDR3 is TGTGCCAGCAGCGTCTCTGGCACAGATACGCAGTATTTT.

The rearrangement uses TRBV19 and TRBJ1-1, with 7 bases aligning to TRBD1. The CDR3 extends over 16 amino acids. V trimming: 7 bases; J trimming: 0 bases; junction bases outside the gene matches: 11. The germline V gene encodes CDR1 LNHDA and CDR2 SQIVND (reference sequence). CDR3 nucleotide sequence: TGTGCCAGTACCATAGAAATTGACAGGGTGAACACTGAAGCTTTCTTT. This gives the protein CASTIEIDRVNTEAFF.

The V gene is TRBV19, the J gene TRBJ1-2; D unclear. CDR3 length: 12 amino acids. CDR1 is LNHDA and CDR2 is SQIVND in the germline V gene (reference sequence). V was clipped by 6 bases and J by 4 bases, with 9 bases between them. DNA for the CDR3: TGTGCCAGTAGAGCACAGACCTATGGCTACACCTTC. This translates into CASRAQTYGYTF.

The rearrangement links TRBV6-5 to TRBJ2-3, with D perhaps TRBD1 or TRBD2 (5 bases each). Germline values: CDR1 MNHEY, CDR2 SVGAGI. The CDR3 spans 16 residues. Trimming removed 0 bases at V and 2 bases at J, with 12 bases between. In nucleotides, the CDR3 is TGTGCCAGCAGTTACTCGGGTCCAGGGACCACAGATACGCAGTATTTT. It yields the protein CASSYSGPGTTDTQYF.

V gene TRBV11-2 combines with J gene TRBJ2-3; 9 bases line up with TRBD2. From germline, CDR1 is SGHAT and CDR2 FQNNGV. The CDR3 totals 13 residues. With V trimmed by 8 bases and J by 4 bases, 4 bases remained unmatched. The CDR3 protein is CASAGGPADTQYF. The DNA of the CDR3 is TGTGCCAGCGCGGGGGGGCCCGCAGATACGCAGTATTTT.

The chain is built from TRBV6-4 and TRBJ1-3, with unresolved D. The CDR3 has 15 amino acids. V lost 6 bases and J lost 0, with 12 bases in between. The germline CDR1 and CDR2 sequences are MRHNA and SNTAGT. The CDR3 loop is CASSRVRVSGNTIYF. CDR3 DNA: TGTGCCAGCAGCAGAGTAAGGGTCTCTGGAAACACCATATATTTT.

The gene calls are TRBV19 and TRBJ2-5; D gene uncertain. The germline V and J ends were trimmed by 0 bases and 5 bases, with 10 bases remaining between them. The CDR3 extends over 14 amino acids. Germline CDR1 and CDR2: LNHDA and SQIVND (reference sequence). In DNA, the CDR3 is TGTGCCAGTAGTATAGATTCTAGGGCGGAGACCCAGTACTTC. Translation: CASSIDSRAETQYF. Full variable domain (missing parts from reference TRBV19 and TRBJ2-5): DGGITQSPKYLFRKEGQNVTLSCEQNLNHDAMYWYRQDPGQGLRLIYYSQIVNDFQKGDIAEGYSVSREKKESFPLTVTSAQKNPTAFYLCASSIDSRAETQYFGPGTRLLVL.

This chain connects TRBV6-1 to TRBJ1-1; no firm D call. V was pared by 2 bases and J by 0 bases, with 4 bases between. Germline V lookup: CDR1 MNHNS, CDR2 SASEGT. The CDR3 length is 13 residues. CDR3 region: CASSEQLNTEAFF. In DNA form, the CDR3 reads TGTGCCAGCAGTGAACAGCTGAACACTGAAGCTTTCTTT.

The gene calls are TRBV7-2 and TRBJ1-2; weak D call: TRBD1 (6 bases). This CDR3 region has 14 residues. Deletions cut 6 bases from V and 8 bases from J, with 19 bases between. The V gene's germline CDR1 is SGHTA and CDR2 FQGNSA. CDR3 protein: CASRVWGAPDGYTF. The CDR3 coding sequence is TGTGCCAGCAGAGTTTGGGGGGCCCCGGACGGCTACACCTTC.

The chain employs TRBV29-1 and TRBJ1-2; possible D gene TRBD1, 5 bases. The ends were cut back, 4 bases at V and 4 bases at J, with 13 bases in the middle. Germline lookup yields CDR1 SQVTM and CDR2 ANQGSEA. CDR3 length: 13 amino acids. In DNA, the CDR3 is TGCAGCGTTGTTGTGGGGGTTGTCTATGGCTACACCTTC. Translated, it gives CSVVVGVVYGYTF.

The chain employs TRBV4-1 and TRBJ1-1; no definite D call. Trimming removed 0 bases at V and 10 bases at J, with 9 bases between. The CDR3 consists of 12 residues. CDR1 is MGHRA, CDR2 YSYEKL, per germline. The CDR3 bases are TGCGCCAGCAGCCAAGACCACCTCATAGCTTTCTTT. This translates into CASSQDHLIAFF.

The V gene is TRBV21-1, the J gene TRBJ2-6; the DNA was not used to check the table's D call, TRBD2. TRBV21-1 counts as a pseudogene. The CDR3 contains 19 residues. CDR3 DNA sequence: TGTGCCAGCAGCAAAGGAGGACTAGCGGGGCAAACTGGGGCCAACGTCCTGACTTTC. This gives the protein CASSKGGLAGQTGANVLTF.

The chain employs TRBV13 and TRBJ2-3; D not resolved. Germline-derived CDR1 and CDR2 are PRHDT and FYEKMQ (reference sequence). This CDR3 has 18 amino acids. V was trimmed by 5 bases and J by 4 bases, leaving 25 bases between them. The CDR3 loop is CASSQTIVAGNAADTQYF. The CDR3 bases are TGTGCCAGCAGCCAGACAATCGTAGCTGGGAATGCGGCAGATACGCAGTATTTT.

The V and J genes are TRBV6-6 and TRBJ1-1; weak D call: TRBD1 (5 bases). Trimming removed 6 bases from V and 0 bases from J, with 14 bases in between. Germline V gene lookup returns CDR1 MNHNY and CDR2 SVGAGI (reference sequence). This CDR3 is built from 15 residues. The CDR3 DNA reads TGTGCCAGCAGCCCACCGGGGGTGGTGAACACTGAAGCTTTCTTT. Encoded protein: CASSPPGVVNTEAFF.

CDR3 region: CATARDLNTGELFF. CDR3 in DNA: TGTGCCACCGCCCGGGACTTGAACACCGGGGAGCTGTTTTTT. The chain employs TRBV14 and TRBJ2-2; tentatively, D is TRBD2 (6 bases). CDR1 SGHDN and CDR2 FVKESK come from the germline V gene. Trimming cost V 10 bases and J 1 base, with 13 bases left between them. The CDR3 length is 14 residues. Together with reference TRBV14 and TRBJ2-2, the CDR3 gives the full variable domain: EAGVTQFPSHSVIEKGQTVTLRCDPISGHDNLYWYRRVMGKEIKFLLHFVKESKQDESGMPNNRFLAERTGGTYSTLKVQPAELEDSGVYFCATARDLNTGELFFGEGSRLTVL.

The V call is TRBV19, the J call TRBJ2-2, with 11 bases aligning to TRBD1. From germline, CDR1 is LNHDA and CDR2 SQIVND (reference sequence). V was pared by 7 bases and J by 7 bases, with 11 bases of the junction left unmatched. The CDR3 loop spans 16 amino acids. The CDR3 reads CASTHRDRGEIGELFF. CDR3 coding DNA: TGTGCCAGTACCCACCGGGACAGGGGGGAAATCGGGGAGCTGTTTTTT.

The chain joins TRBV7-2 to TRBJ1-2; 7 nucleotides match TRBD1. The CDR3 is 12 amino acids. Trimming took 5 bases from V and 7 from J; bases not matched to a gene: 4. Germline CDR1 and CDR2: SGHTA and FQGNSA. As DNA, the CDR3 is TGTGCCAGCAGCCGTCAGGGGGTTGGCTACACCTTC. Protein sequence: CASSRQGVGYTF.

The chain joins TRBV19 to TRBJ1-2; weak D call: TRBD1 (6 bases). Germline CDR1 reads LNHDA; CDR2 reads SQIVND (reference sequence). V lost 4 bases to trimming and J lost 2 bases, with 14 bases between them. The CDR3 consists of 15 residues. The CDR3 DNA sequence: TGTGCCAGTAGTAAGCTGGGGGGGGCGAACTATGGCTACACCTTC. Translated: CASSKLGGANYGYTF.

This clone has just one count. The chain combines TRBV5-1 with TRBJ2-3; 8 bases are a match to TRBD2. The V gene end was trimmed by 4 bases and the J gene end by 4 bases; junction bases not matched to a gene: 11. The CDR3 runs to 16 residues. Germline CDR1 reads SGHRS; CDR2 reads YFSETQ. CDR3 residues: CASSRSGAGGSDTQYF. Written as DNA, the CDR3 is TGCGCCAGCAGCCGGTCAGGGGCGGGGGGTTCAGATACGCAGTATTTT.

This clone occurred a few times. The chain links TRBV15 to TRBJ2-7; TRBD1 agrees at 7 bases. Trimming at V came to 3 bases and at J to 5 bases, leaving 10 bases not matched to a gene. Germline CDR1 is LNHNV and CDR2 is YYDKDF (reference sequence). This CDR3 is built from 15 residues. The CDR3 DNA follows: TGTGCCACCAGCAGCCCAGGGGGTTCGAAGGACGAGCAGTACTTC. Its protein is CATSSPGGSKDEQYF.

This rearrangement joins TRBV6-1 to TRBJ1-3, with 7 bases matching TRBD1. V lost 0 bases to trimming and J lost 7 bases; unmatched junction nucleotides: 9. There are 16 residues in the CDR3. Germline V lookup: CDR1 MNHNS, CDR2 SASEGT. CDR3 sequence: CASSEARGTAGNTIYF. The CDR3 nucleotides are TGTGCCAGCAGTGAAGCGCGCGGGACAGCCGGCAACACCATATATTTT.

V and J are TRBV6-1 and TRBJ1-1, with D perhaps TRBD1 (5 bases). V dropped 3 bases and J dropped 0 bases, with 11 bases sitting between them. There are 15 residues in the CDR3. Germline V CDR1 and CDR2: MNHNS, SASEGT. The CDR3 region has the DNA TGTGCCAGCAGTGACCAGGGTAGGATGAACACTGAAGCTTTCTTT. Translation: CASSDQGRMNTEAFF.